Detailed here is one T cell receptor beta chain. As yet, its antigen is unknown. Sequencing used immunoSEQ multiplex PCR; TCRdb keeps in-frame clones, though not all of them. The data contain about 2.2 million clones, approximately 92% of them singletons. The entry originates in a study of shared clonotypes between healthy human individuals. Study outcomes and limitations: The study drew on few donors, limiting represented genetic and exposure-history diversity.

In the naive CD8 group, cells lacked CD45RO and were positively selected for CCR7, so terminally differentiated effector memory CD45RA+ cells were left out. Only Caucasian adults living in Nashville, Tennessee made up the donor group. The specimen was naive CD8+ T cells from PBMCs. The source of this sequence is a young man in good health. Some clones in this sample may be carry-over from other donors' samples.

The CDR3 nucleotides are TGCGCCAGCAGCCAAGCCAGGGGCTTAACCTACGAGCAGTACTTC. As protein: CASSQARGLTYEQYF. V usage is TRBV4-1 and J usage is TRBJ2-7, with a weak D call TRBD1 (6 bases). Trimming removed 1 base at V and 2 bases at J, with 12 bases between. From germline, CDR1 is MGHRA and CDR2 YSYEKL. This CDR3 comprises 15 residues.